Sequencing of this T cell receptor (beta chain) was carried out in a study of T cell repertoires in cytomegalovirus infection. Study as a whole: It can be stated that public TCR beta signatures indicated CMV infection as well as a matching HLA type. The study, taken as a whole, reports: HLA-C-restricted CMV-specific TCR beta clonotypes prevailed in the ex vivo response. Carriers of CMV and the relevant HLA type were discriminated by public TCR beta frequency.

This CDR3 is built from 16 residues. V was pared by 0 bases and J by 3 bases, with 6 bases of the junction left unmatched. In germline, CDR1 is DFQATT, CDR2 SNEGSKA (reference sequence). Using its own MiXCR run on the reads, TCRdb lists one record per CDR3 protein. The sample consists of 25,000 to 35,000 distinct CDR3 sequences, 15% to 20% of them appearing once. As regards this clonotype: Its antigen remains unknown.

This TCR was sampled from a human donor in good health (CMV status not recorded). Some clones in this sample may be carry-over from other donors' samples. The V gene is TRBV20-1, the J gene TRBJ2-7; TRBD2 matches 12 bases. The specimen was CD8+ T cells from cultured PBMCs, collected from culture after CMV antigen stimulation. CDR3 protein: CSARDRLAGVFYEQYF. The CDR3 nucleotides are TGCAGTGCTAGAGATCGACTAGCGGGAGTGTTCTACGAGCAGTACTTC.